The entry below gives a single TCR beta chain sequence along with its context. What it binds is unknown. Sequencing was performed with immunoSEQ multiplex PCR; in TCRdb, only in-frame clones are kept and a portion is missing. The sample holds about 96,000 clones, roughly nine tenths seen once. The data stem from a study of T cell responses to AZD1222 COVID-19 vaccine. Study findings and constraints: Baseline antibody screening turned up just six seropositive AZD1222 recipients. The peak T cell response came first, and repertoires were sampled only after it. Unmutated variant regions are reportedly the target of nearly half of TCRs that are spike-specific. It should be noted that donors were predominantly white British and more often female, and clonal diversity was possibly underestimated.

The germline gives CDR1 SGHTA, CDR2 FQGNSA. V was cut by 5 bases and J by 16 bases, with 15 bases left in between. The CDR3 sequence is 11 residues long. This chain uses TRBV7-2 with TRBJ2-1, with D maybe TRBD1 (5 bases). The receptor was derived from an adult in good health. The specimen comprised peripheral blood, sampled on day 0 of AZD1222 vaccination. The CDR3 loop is CASSLATVDFF. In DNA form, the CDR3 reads TGTGCCAGCAGCCTGGCGACAGTGGATTTCTTC.